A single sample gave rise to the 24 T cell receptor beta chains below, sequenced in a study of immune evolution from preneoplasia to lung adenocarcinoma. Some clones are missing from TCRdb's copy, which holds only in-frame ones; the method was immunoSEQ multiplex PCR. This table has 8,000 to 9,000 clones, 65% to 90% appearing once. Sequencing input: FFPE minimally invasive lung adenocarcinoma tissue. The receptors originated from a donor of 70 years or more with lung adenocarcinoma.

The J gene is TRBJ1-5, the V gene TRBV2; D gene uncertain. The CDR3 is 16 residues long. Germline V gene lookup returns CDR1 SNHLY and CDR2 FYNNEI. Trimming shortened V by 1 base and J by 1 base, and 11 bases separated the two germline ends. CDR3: CASSEGIGQSNQPQHF. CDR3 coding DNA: TGTGCCAGCAGTGAAGGCATCGGGCAGAGCAATCAGCCCCAGCATTTT.

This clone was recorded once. In nucleotides, the CDR3 is TGTGCCTGGAGTGTAGGCGTGACAGGGGTTTCACCCCTCCACTTT. It specifies CAWSVGVTGVSPLHF. The chain carries TRBV30 and TRBJ1-6, with 8 positions matching TRBD1. Per germline, CDR1 GTSNPN and CDR2 SVGIG (reference sequence). V lost 0 bases, J lost 9 bases, and 7 bases stayed unmatched. CDR3 length: 15 amino acids.

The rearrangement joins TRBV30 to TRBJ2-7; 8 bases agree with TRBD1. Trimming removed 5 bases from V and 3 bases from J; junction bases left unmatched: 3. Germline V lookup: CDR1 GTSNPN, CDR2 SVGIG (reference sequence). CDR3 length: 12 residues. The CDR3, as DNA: TGTGCCTGGGGGACAGGCCTCTACGAGCAGTACTTC. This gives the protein CAWGTGLYEQYF.

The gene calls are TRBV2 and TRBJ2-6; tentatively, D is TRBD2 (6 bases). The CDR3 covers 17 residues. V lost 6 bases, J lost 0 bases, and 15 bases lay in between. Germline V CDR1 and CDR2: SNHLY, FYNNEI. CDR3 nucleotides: TGTGCCAGCAGGGGACTTCGGGGCAACTCTGGGGCCAACGTCCTGACTTTC. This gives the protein CASRGLRGNSGANVLTF.

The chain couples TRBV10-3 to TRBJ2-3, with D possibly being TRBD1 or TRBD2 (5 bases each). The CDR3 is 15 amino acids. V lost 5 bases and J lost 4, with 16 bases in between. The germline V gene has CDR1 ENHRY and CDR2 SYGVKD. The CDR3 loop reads CAISHHRGRSDTQYF. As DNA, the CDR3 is TGTGCCATCAGTCATCATCGGGGCCGCTCAGATACGCAGTATTTT.

The CDR3 region is CASSLRSAGGYNEQFF. CDR3 nucleotides: TGTGCCAGCAGCTTACGCTCAGCGGGTGGCTACAATGAGCAGTTCTTC. The chain recombines TRBV7-9 with TRBJ2-1, with TRBD2 as a possible D gene (6 bases). Per germline, CDR1 SEHNR and CDR2 FQNEAQ (reference sequence). The CDR3 is made up of 16 amino acids. V gave up 2 bases and J gave up 3 bases, with 14 bases separating them.

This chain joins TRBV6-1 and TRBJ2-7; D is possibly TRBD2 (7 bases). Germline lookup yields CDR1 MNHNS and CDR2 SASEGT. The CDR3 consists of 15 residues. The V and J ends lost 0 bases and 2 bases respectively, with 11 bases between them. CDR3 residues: CASSEARGGTYEQYF. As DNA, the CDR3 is TGTGCCAGCAGTGAAGCCAGGGGAGGGACCTACGAGCAGTACTTC.

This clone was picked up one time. This CDR3 reads CASSYTPSSYEQYF. DNA for the CDR3: TGTGCCAGCAGTTACACCCCCTCCTCCTACGAGCAGTACTTC. The rearrangement joins TRBV6-5 to TRBJ2-7; D is undetermined. V gave up 2 bases and J gave up 0 bases, with 8 bases separating them. Per germline, CDR1 MNHEY and CDR2 SVGAGI. CDR3 length equals 14 residues.

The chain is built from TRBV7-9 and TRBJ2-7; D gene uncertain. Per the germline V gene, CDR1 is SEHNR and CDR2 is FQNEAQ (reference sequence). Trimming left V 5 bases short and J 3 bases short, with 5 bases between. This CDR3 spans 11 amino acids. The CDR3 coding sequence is TGTGCCAGCAGCAGAAACTACGAGCAGTACTTC. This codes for CASSRNYEQYF.

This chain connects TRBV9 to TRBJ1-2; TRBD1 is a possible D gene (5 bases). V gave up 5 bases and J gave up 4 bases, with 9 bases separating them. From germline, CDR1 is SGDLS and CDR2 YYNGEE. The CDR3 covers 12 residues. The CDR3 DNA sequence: TGTGCCAGCAGTGAAGACAGCTATGGCTACACCTTC. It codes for CASSEDSYGYTF.

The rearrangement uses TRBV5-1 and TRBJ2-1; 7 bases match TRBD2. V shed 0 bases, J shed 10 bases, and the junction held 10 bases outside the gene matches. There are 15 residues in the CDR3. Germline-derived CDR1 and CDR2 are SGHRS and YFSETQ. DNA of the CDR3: TGCGCCAGCAGCTTGGGAGTAGCGGGCAATAGGGAGCAGTTCTTC. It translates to CASSLGVAGNREQFF.

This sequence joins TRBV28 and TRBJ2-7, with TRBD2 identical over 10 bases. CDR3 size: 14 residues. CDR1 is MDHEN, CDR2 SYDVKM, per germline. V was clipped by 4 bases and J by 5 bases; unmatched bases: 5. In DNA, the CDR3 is TGTGCCAGCAGTTGGCCTAGCGGGAGTAACGAGCAGTACTTC. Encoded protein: CASSWPSGSNEQYF. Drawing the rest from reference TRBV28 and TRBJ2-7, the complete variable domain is DVKVTQSSRYLVKRTGEKVFLECVQDMDHENMFWYRQDPGLGLRLIYFSYDVKMKEKGDIPEGYSVSREKKERFSLILESASTNQTSMYLCASSWPSGSNEQYFGPGTRLTVT.

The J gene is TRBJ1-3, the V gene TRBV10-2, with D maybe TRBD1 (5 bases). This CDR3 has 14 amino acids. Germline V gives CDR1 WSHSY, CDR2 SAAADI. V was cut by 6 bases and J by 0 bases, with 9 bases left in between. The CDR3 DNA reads TGCGCCAGCAGCGTGACAGACTCTGGAAACACCATATATTTT. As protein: CASSVTDSGNTIYF.

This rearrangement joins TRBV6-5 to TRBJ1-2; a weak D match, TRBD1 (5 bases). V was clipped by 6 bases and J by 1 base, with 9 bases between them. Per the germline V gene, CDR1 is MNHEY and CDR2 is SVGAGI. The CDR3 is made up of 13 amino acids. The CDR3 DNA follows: TGTGCCAGCAGAAGGGGCATTAACTATGGCTACACCTTC. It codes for CASRRGINYGYTF.

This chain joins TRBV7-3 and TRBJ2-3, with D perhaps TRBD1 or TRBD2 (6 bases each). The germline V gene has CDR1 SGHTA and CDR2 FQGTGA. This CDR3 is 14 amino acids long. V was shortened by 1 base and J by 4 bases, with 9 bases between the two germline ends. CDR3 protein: CASSLMGGADTQYF. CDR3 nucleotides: TGTGCCAGCAGCTTAATGGGGGGCGCAGATACGCAGTATTTT.

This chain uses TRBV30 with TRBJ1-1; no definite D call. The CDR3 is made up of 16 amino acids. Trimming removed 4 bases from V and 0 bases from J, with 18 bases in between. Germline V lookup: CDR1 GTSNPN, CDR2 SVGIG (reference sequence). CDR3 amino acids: CAWIPDKNSLNTEAFF. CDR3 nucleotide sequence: TGTGCCTGGATCCCCGACAAAAACAGCCTGAACACTGAAGCTTTCTTT.

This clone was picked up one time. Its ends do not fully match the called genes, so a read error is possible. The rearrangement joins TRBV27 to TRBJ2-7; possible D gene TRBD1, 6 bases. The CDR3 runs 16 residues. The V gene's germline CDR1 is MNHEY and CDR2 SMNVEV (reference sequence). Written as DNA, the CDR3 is TGTGCCAGCAGTAGGACAGCCGACTACACAAACTACGGGCAGTACTTC. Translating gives CASSRTADYTNYGQYF.

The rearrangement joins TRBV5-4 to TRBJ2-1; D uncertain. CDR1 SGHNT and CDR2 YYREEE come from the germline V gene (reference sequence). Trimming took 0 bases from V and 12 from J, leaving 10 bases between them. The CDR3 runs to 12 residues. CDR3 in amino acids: CASSLELRGQFF. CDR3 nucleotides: TGTGCCAGCAGCTTGGAACTACGCGGGCAGTTCTTC.

The CDR3 nucleotides are TGTGCCAGCAGAAATCCGACAGGTTCCTACGAGCAGTACTTC. Amino acids: CASRNPTGSYEQYF. The rearrangement links TRBV6-5 to TRBJ2-7, with a tentative D call TRBD1 (6 bases). This CDR3 is 14 amino acids long. V dropped 6 bases and J dropped 1 base, with 13 bases sitting between them. The germline V gene has CDR1 MNHEY and CDR2 SVGAGI.

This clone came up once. CDR3 protein: CASSPKAGGINTDTQYF. Written as DNA, the CDR3 is TGTGCCAGCAGCCCTAAAGCGGGAGGAATAAACACAGATACGCAGTATTTT. The chain uses TRBV7-2 and TRBJ2-3; 9 nucleotides align to TRBD2. The junction had 11 bases not matched to a gene; V was cut back by 5 bases and J by 2 bases. The CDR3 consists of 17 residues. Germline lookup yields CDR1 SGHTA and CDR2 FQGNSA.

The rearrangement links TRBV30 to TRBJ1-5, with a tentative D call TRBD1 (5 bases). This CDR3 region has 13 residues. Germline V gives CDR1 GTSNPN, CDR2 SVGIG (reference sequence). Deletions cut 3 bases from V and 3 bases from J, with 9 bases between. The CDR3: CAWSRAPNQPQHF. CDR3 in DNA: TGTGCCTGGAGCAGGGCCCCCAATCAGCCCCAGCATTTT.

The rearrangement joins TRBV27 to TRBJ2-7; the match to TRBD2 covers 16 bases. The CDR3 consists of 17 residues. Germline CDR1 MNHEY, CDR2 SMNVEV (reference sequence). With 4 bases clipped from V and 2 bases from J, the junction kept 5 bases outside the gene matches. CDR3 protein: CASSSPGLAGGTYEQYF. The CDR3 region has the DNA TGTGCCAGCAGTTCCCCGGGACTAGCGGGAGGGACCTACGAGCAGTACTTC.

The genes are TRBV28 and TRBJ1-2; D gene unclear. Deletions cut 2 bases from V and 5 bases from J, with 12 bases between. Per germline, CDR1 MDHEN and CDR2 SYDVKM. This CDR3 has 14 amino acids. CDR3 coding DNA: TGTGCCAGCAGTTTAGTATCAGGACTATATGGCTACACCTTC. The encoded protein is CASSLVSGLYGYTF.

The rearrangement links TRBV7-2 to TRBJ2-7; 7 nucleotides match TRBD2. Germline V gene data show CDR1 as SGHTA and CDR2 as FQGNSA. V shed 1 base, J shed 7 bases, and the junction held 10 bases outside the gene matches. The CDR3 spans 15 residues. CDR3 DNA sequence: TGTGCCAGCAGCTTAGTAGCGGGTGCCCTCGAGGAGCAGTACTTC. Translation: CASSLVAGALEEQYF. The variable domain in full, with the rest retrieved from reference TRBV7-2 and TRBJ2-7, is GAGVSQSPSNKVTEKGKDVELRCDPISGHTALYWYRQSLGQGLEFLIYFQGNSAPDKSGLPSDRFSAERTGGSVSTLTIQRTQQEDSAVYLCASSLVAGALEEQYFGPGTRLTVT.